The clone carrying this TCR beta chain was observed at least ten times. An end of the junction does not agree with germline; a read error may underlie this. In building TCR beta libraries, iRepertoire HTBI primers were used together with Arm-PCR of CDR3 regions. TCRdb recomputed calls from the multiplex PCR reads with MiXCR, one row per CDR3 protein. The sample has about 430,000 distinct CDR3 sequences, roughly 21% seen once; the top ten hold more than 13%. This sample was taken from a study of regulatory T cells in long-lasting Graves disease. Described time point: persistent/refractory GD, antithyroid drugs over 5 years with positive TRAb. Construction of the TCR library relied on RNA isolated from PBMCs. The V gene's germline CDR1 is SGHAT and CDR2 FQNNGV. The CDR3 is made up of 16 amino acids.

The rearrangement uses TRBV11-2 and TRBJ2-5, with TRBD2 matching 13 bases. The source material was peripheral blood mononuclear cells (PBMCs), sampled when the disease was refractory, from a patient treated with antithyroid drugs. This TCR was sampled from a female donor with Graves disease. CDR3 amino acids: CASSPTSGRAQKTQYF. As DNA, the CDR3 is TGTGCCAGCAGCCCTACTAGCGGGAGGGCCCAAAAGACCCAGTACTTC. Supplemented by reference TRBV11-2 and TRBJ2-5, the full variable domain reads EAGVAQSPRYKIIEKRQSVAFWCNPISGHATLYWYQQILGQGPKLLIQFQNNGVVDDSQLPKDRFSAERLKGVDSTLKIQPAKLEDSAVYLCASSPTSGRAQKTQYFGPGTRLLVL.